The text below deals with one T cell receptor (beta chain). The target of this receptor is not known. Qualities for individual bases were not recorded, and no much larger clone is one base off. This sample was taken from a study of Graves' ophthalmopathy and Graves' hyperthyroidism (dated by TCRdb to the late 2010s). At the level of the whole study: Hyperthyroidism was defined as stable when no progression to ophthalmopathy occurred within 18 months of follow-up. A discovery set of 100 patients (43 ophthalmopathy, 55 to 60 stable hyperthyroidism) was enrolled to explore V-J signatures distinguishing ophthalmopathy from hyperthyroidism. The independent validation cohort included 18 to 20 hyperthyroidism patients plus 17 patients who later progressed from hyperthyroidism to ophthalmopathy. In total, approximately 140 blood samples were TCR-sequenced: 40 to 45 ophthalmopathy, around 75 hyperthyroidism and about 17 hyperthyroidism-to-ophthalmopathy patients. Following sample collection, hyperthyroidism patients were given methimazole at a starting dose of 30 mg daily, and ophthalmopathy patients were given high-dose intravenous methylprednisolone. In over 5 hyperthyroidism patients, the T-cell repertoire of thyroid tissue was compared with the T-cell repertoire of blood. The study used TCR beta repertoire signatures to distinguish Graves' ophthalmopathy from Graves' hyperthyroidism and to predict progression to ophthalmopathy. Broad study findings and their caveats: Most of the expanded thyroid clonotypes with a frequency above 0.001 were also detected in blood, and it was suggested that the thyroid immune response may be reflected by blood repertoires. Sample size was not statistically predetermined, and group allocation was not concealed from the investigators. In cross-validation, the 13-signature model distinguished ophthalmopathy from stable hyperthyroidism with approximately 90% sensitivity and approximately 81% specificity, and in the test set the corresponding values were approximately 80% and 75%. In validation, the model predicted ophthalmopathy progression with 70.59% sensitivity and 72.22% specificity; some 13 predicted patients were CT-confirmed with GO in a median of about 7.1 months.

CDR1 and CDR2 (SQVTM, ANQGSEA) derive from the germline V gene. A distance of 11 bases separates the germline ends of V and J, which lose 0 bases and 2 bases respectively. CDR3 length: 15 amino acids, cysteine to phenylalanine. Only CDR3 DNA remains: 45 bases, in frame from the first base. For repertoire sequencing, TCR beta CDR3 regions were amplified from RNA transcripts. The first round was an RT-PCR using HTBI primers with the Qiagen OneStep RT-PCR kit, and this first round was followed by a second-round multiplex PCR, then size selection and purification. Libraries were sequenced paired-end with 100 bp reads on an Illumina HiSeq2000. As for how the authors treated the data: SOAPnuke was used for read processing, and reads with adapters, uncalled bases, a mean Phred below 15, or no exact constant-primer or identifier match were discarded. COPE v1.2.5 was used to merge the high-quality paired reads. Each unique nucleotide sequence was treated as a clonotype, and MiTCR v1.1 was used to align the clonotypes to the IMGT TRB V, D and J references. Analysis was restricted to V-J combinations with a frequency above 0.0001, which covered 99% to 99.2% of repertoires. For each V-J combination, a TCR clonal expansion and chaos score was defined as the ratio of F50 clonal expansion to chaos observed in the TCRdist matrix. Welch's t-statistics and random forest were used to narrow the features down to more than 10 V-J combinations, which were then fed into a naive Bayes classifier. Thyroid-blood repertoire similarity was quantified with the Morisita-Horn index. Through fastp at Q25 and MiXCR, TCRdb rebuilt clones from the public reads, retaining in-frame beta chains. One record per CDR3 amino acid sequence lists the most common genes and DNA. TCRdb, not the original authors, processed these V and J calls. The sample data list about 590,000 distinct CDR3 sequences, and under 45% of these were observed just once. The ten largest make up 3.5% to 4.5% of the sample.

Hyperthyroidism patients were newly diagnosed, were aged 18 to 65 years, and had a disease duration under 2 months. Anyone with other autoimmune diseases, uncontrolled infections, pregnancy or lactation was excluded from the study. Clinical symptoms, serum thyroxine, TRAb, thyroid ultrasound and orbital computed tomography were used for diagnosis. Trizol reagent was used to extract the total RNA, and its quality was then checked on an Agilent 2100 Bioanalyzer. The TCR comes from an adult man with Graves' hyperthyroidism. Sequencing used peripheral blood or thyroid tissue (not recorded which). Here the chain combines TRBV29-1 and TRBJ1-3, with the D gene too uncertain to name. The CDR3 region reads CSVEDRAGTGNTIYF. Here is the DNA: TGCAGCGTTGAAGATCGTGCGGGAACTGGAAACACCATATATTTT.